This T cell receptor (beta chain) was sequenced during a study of PD-1 blockade in classical Hodgkin lymphoma. The length of the CDR3 is 16 residues. The junction had 13 bases not matched to a gene; V was cut back by 5 bases and J by 6 bases. Germline V gene sequence: CDR1 SGHTA, CDR2 FQGNSA. Regarding this clone: The antigen is unknown.

General study points: CD4+ TCR diversity, unlike CD8+, rose significantly by C4D1. Newly diagnosed patients had baseline TCR diversity that was reportedly lower than that of healthy donors. Complete responders showed a baseline diversity that resembled the diversity of newly diagnosed patients.

Here immunoSEQ multiplex PCR was the method, and the copy in TCRdb shows in-frame clones only, minus some. This sample has about 40,000 clones; over 70% occur once, and the top ten carry roughly 9%. With no exception, relapse followed autologous stem cell transplantation in all patients, and brentuximab vedotin exposure varied. Complete response, partial response or progressive disease was recorded as best response. The clonotype comes from a human donor with classical Hodgkin lymphoma. V gene TRBV7-2 combines with J gene TRBJ2-3; 8 bases map to TRBD2. Specimen: peripheral blood mononuclear cells (PBMCs), collected at baseline. The CDR3 sequence: CASSPPGAGGWDTQYF. The CDR3, as DNA: TGTGCCAGCAGCCCTCCTGGTGCGGGGGGATGGGATACGCAGTATTTT.